The sequence of this T cell receptor beta chain was determined in a study of T cells after yellow fever vaccination (dated by TCRdb to about 2019). Regarding the complete study: Using CD3, CD45RA, CCR7 and CD95 staining, memory subsets (EM, EMRA, CM and Tscm) were sorted on a BD FACS Aria III. Two healthy male donors, one aged 18 to 30 and one aged 30 to 39 years, were included in the cohort. Memory subsets were sorted on days 0, 15 and 45 and at 18 months after primary vaccination, and on days 0, 15 and 45 after the 30-year booster. Blood samples were taken at several timepoints before and after primary and secondary immunization, and bulk PBMC replicates and cell subsets were isolated. To follow T-cell clones before and after primary and booster YFV17D yellow fever vaccination, bulk TCR alpha and beta repertoires were sequenced over time. Libraries from fractions with low cell numbers were prepared with the SMART-Seq v4 Ultra Low Input RNA kit.

Synthesis of TCR cDNA relied on 5'RACE template switching, a step that introduced a universal primer site along with unique molecular identifiers. Priming of cDNA synthesis was performed from both the TCR alpha and TCR beta constant segments. Library amplification involved two PCR steps, and the second step added sample barcodes and sequencing adapters. Sequencing of libraries was performed on Illumina HiSeq 2500 (2x100 bp) or NovaSeq (2x150 bp). As for the authors' bioinformatics: MIGEC handled demultiplexing of reads and collapsing into UMI consensus sequences, while MiXCR performed V(D)J alignment. Clonotypes responding to the vaccine were identified with edgeR on replicate PBMC samples, with the criteria of FDR below 0.01 and a log2 fold change above 5 up to day 15. Each bulk clonotype received a CD4 or CD8 identity based on whether the sequenced CD4 or CD8 repertoire contained that clonotype at higher abundance. To estimate how each clone was distributed across memory phenotypes, clonotype frequencies in memory subsets were weighted by FACS-sorted cell numbers. The public reads were reprocessed in TCRdb via fastp at Q25 and MiXCR, keeping in-frame beta chains. A single entry per CDR3 protein holds the most common genes and DNA from its merged rows. TCRdb's processing, not the authors' own work, is the source of the V and J calls. The sample table records around 30,000 distinct CDR3 sequences; roughly 6.3% of these occur just once. Approximately 25% of the sample rests with the top ten.

This clonotype occurred many times. The junction and the germline gene differ at one end; a read error may be behind it. The CDR3 spans 14 residues, from the cysteine through the phenylalanine. Of the read, only the CDR3 DNA is kept; its 42 bases are in frame from base 1. What this sample's treatment or condition label stands for: live attenuated yellow fever vaccine strain. PBMCs were isolated from peripheral blood using a standard Ficoll-Paque protocol. For sorted memory subsets, RNA extraction was done with the RNeasy Micro Kit. Overall study outcomes, separate from this receptor: The secondary T-cell response was weaker than the primary response but faster, peaking on day 5 instead of day 15. The study included only a couple of donors, which limits how far the findings can be generalized. Because abundant contaminating clonotypes from the bulk population could be contained in FACS-sorted repertoires, computational filtering was required. A small share of clonotypes was detected in both CD4 and CD8 compartments, with the overlap likely arising from convergent recombination. In the sorted memory subsets on day 0, nearly all vaccine-responding clonotypes were below the level of detection. After the booster, most of the clones that had expanded following primary vaccination were detected again (roughly 97% of CD4 and around 90% of CD8), which suggests that memory was broadly maintained.

The chain is encoded by TRBV12-3 or TRBV12-4 joined to TRBJ2-7; 11 bases in the middle match TRBD2. The source of this sequence is a man younger than 40 who received the YFV17D yellow fever vaccine. The material sequenced was PBMCs, either bulk or a sorted T-cell subset (CD4+, CD8+, memory, or dextramer-sorted; not recorded which), taken on the day of the yellow fever booster vaccination. CDR3 reads: CASSIAGGPREQYF. The DNA sequence is given as TGTGCCAGCAGTATAGCGGGAGGGCCGAGAGAGCAGTACTTC.